Presented here are 7 T cell receptor beta chains from one specimen sequenced in a study of blood T cell repertoires in COVID-19. The table came from immunoSEQ multiplex PCR; TCRdb's copy has only in-frame clones and leaves some out. The sample shows around 250,000 clones, around 85% of them seen only once. Sequencing was done on a sample of peripheral blood. The receptors here all came from a man in his fifties or sixties with acute or convalescent COVID-19.

The CDR3 reads CASSRTGGVETQYF. In DNA, the CDR3 is TGTGCCAGCAGCCGGACAGGGGGCGTGGAGACCCAGTACTTC. The chain couples TRBV7-2 to TRBJ2-5; 11 bases map to TRBD1. Per the germline V gene, CDR1 is SGHTA and CDR2 is FQGNSA. This CDR3 is built from 14 residues. V trimming: 5 bases; J trimming: 5 bases; junction bases outside the gene matches: 4.

The rearrangement links TRBV6-2 or TRBV6-3 to TRBJ2-2; 7 bases fit TRBD2. Germline lookup yields CDR1 MNHEY and CDR2 SVGEGT. Trimming cost V 0 bases and J 6 bases; bases outside gene matches: 10. The CDR3 covers 17 residues. The CDR3: CASSYSTLRETAGELFF. The CDR3 DNA is TGTGCCAGCAGTTACTCGACGCTGCGGGAGACGGCCGGGGAGCTGTTTTTT.

J is TRBJ2-2 and V is TRBV4-3; D possibly corresponds to TRBD1 (5 bases). The CDR3 contains 16 residues. Looked up from germline, CDR1 is LGHNA and CDR2 is YSLEER. Trimming pared 3 bases from V and 3 bases from J, leaving 14 bases between. CDR3 residues: CASSHSGQGYTGELFF. CDR3 nucleotides: TGCGCCAGCAGCCATTCCGGGCAGGGTTACACCGGGGAGCTGTTTTTT.

The chain recombines TRBV4-3 with TRBJ1-6; 7 positions agree with TRBD1. V lost 1 base to trimming and J lost 8 bases; unmatched junction nucleotides: 8. Germline values: CDR1 LGHNA, CDR2 YSLEER. The CDR3 spans 16 residues. The CDR3 region has the DNA TGCGCCAGCAGCCAAGCCTTGGACAGGTTTTATTCACCCCTCCACTTT. This codes for CASSQALDRFYSPLHF.

V is TRBV14 and J is TRBJ1-1; no clear D. CDR3 size: 14 residues. V lost 1 base and J 5 bases, leaving 11 bases between the germline ends. Germline-derived CDR1 and CDR2 are SGHDN and FVKESK. The CDR3 bases are TGTGCCAGCAGCCAAGCGAGGGTAAATACTGAAGCTTTCTTT. It specifies CASSQARVNTEAFF.

The chain uses TRBV4-1 and TRBJ1-5; D call uncertain. V lost 2 bases to trimming and J lost 6 bases, with 20 bases between them. The CDR3 is made up of 17 amino acids. Germline values: CDR1 MGHRA, CDR2 YSYEKL. CDR3 region: CASSQISEGRRGQPQHF. In DNA, the CDR3 is TGCGCCAGCAGCCAAATATCCGAGGGCCGGCGAGGTCAGCCCCAGCATTTT.

The genes are TRBV11-2 and TRBJ2-7; no clear D gene. The germline gives CDR1 SGHAT, CDR2 FQNNGV. Trimming removed 4 bases at V and 6 bases at J, with 16 bases between. The CDR3 consists of 14 residues. CDR3 loop: CASSSHGFGSEQYF. The DNA for the CDR3 is TGTGCCAGCAGCTCCCACGGGTTTGGGTCCGAGCAGTACTTC. Variable domain in full (rest from reference TRBV11-2 and TRBJ2-7): EAGVAQSPRYKIIEKRQSVAFWCNPISGHATLYWYQQILGQGPKLLIQFQNNGVVDDSQLPKDRFSAERLKGVDSTLKIQPAKLEDSAVYLCASSSHGFGSEQYFGPGTRLTVT.